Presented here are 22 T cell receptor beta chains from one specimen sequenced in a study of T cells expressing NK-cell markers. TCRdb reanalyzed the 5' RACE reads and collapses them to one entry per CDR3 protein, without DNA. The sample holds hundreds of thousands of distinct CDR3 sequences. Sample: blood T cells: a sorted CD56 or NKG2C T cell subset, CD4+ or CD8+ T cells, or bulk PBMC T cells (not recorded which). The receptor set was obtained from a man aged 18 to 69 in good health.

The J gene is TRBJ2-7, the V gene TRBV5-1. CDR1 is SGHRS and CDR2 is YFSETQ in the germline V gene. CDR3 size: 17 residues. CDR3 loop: CASSLAQSAGAIYEQYF.

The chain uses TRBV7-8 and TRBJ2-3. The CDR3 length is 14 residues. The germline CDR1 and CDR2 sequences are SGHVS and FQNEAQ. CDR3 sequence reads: CASSLRLAGGTQYF. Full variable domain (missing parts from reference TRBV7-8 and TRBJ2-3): GAGVSQSPRYKVAKRGQDVALRCDPISGHVSLFWYQQALGQGPEFLTYFQNEAQLDKSGLPSDRFFAERPEGSVSTLKIQRTQQEDSAVYLCASSLRLAGGTQYFGPGTRLTVL.

The CDR3 spells CASSKRLAYEQYF. The V call is TRBV6-1, the J call TRBJ2-7; the TCRdb call, TRBD2, lacks DNA for checking. Germline V gene data show CDR1 as MNHNS and CDR2 as SASEGT. CDR3 length equals 13 residues.

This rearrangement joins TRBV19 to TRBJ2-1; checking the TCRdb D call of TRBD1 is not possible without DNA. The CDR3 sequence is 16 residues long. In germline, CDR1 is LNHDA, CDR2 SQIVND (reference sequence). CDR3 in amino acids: CASSNRQGRSYNEQFF.

Here the CDR3 reads CASSATGGNQPQHF. The V and J genes are TRBV11-2 and TRBJ1-5; TCRdb designates TRBD1, a call that cannot be tested without DNA. Germline CDR1 is SGHAT and CDR2 is FQNNGV. The CDR3 totals 14 residues.

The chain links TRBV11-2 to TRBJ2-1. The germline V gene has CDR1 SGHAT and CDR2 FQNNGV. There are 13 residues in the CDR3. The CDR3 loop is CASSFISLNEQFF.

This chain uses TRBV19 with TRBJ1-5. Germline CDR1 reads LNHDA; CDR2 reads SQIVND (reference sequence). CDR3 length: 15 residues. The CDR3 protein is CASTARRDDNQPQHF. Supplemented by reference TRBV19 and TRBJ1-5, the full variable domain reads DGGITQSPKYLFRKEGQNVTLSCEQNLNHDAMYWYRQDPGQGLRLIYYSQIVNDFQKGDIAEGYSVSREKKESFPLTVTSAQKNPTAFYLCASTARRDDNQPQHFGDGTRLSIL.

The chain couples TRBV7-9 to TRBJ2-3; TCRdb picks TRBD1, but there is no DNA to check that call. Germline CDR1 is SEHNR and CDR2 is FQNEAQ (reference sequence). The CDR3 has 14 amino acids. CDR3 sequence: CASSDPGRTDTQYF.

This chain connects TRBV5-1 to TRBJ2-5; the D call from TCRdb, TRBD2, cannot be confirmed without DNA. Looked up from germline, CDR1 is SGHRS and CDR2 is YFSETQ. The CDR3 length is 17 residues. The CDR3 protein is CASSSRLAGGSQETQYF.

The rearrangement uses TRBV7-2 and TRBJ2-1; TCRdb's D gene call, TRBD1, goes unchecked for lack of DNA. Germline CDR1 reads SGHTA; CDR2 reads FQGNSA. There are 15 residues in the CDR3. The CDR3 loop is CASSPRGLSYNEQFF.

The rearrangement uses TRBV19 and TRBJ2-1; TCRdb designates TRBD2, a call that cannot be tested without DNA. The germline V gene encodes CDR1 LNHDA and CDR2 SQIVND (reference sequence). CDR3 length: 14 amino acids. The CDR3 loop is CASSITGGGDEQFF.

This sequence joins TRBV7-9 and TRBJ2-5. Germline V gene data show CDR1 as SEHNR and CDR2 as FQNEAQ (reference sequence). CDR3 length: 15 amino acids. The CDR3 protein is CASSLIQTQAETQYF. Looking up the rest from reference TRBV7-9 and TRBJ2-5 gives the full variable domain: DTGVSQNPRHKITKRGQNVTFRCDPISEHNRLYWYRQTLGQGPEFLTYFQNEAQLEKSRLLSDRFSAERPKGSFSTLEIQRTEQGDSAMYLCASSLIQTQAETQYFGPGTRLLVL.

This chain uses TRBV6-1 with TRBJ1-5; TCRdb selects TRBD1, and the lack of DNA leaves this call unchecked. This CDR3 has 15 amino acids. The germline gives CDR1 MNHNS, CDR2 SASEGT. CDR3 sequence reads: CASRNGGYSNQPQHF.

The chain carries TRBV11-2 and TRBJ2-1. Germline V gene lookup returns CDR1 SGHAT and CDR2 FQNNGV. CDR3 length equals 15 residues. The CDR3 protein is CASSWFGVPYNEQFF.

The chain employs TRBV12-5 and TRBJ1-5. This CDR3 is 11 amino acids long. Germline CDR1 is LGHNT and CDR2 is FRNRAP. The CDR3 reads CASGYTQPQHF.

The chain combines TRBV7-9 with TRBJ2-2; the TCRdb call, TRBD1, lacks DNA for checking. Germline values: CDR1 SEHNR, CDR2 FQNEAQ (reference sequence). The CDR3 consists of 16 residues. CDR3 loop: CASSSRDREGTGELFF.

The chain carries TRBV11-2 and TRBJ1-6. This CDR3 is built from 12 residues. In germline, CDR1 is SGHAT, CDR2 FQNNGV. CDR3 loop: CASSLGGQTLHF.

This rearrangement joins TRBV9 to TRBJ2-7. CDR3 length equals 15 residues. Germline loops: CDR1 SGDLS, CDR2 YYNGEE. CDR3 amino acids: CASSTRVRGSYEQYF.

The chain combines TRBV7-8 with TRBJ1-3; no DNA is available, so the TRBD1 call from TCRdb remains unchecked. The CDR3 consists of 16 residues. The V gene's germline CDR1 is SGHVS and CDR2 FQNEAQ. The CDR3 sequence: CASSLVPGAGGNTIYF.

The CDR3 here is CASSEYHATWDYNEQFF. The chain carries TRBV25-1 and TRBJ2-1. CDR1 is MGHDK, CDR2 SYGVNS, per germline. CDR3 length equals 17 residues.

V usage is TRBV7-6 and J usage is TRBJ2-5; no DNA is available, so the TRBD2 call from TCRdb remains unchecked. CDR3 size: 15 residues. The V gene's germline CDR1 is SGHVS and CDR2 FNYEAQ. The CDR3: CASSLEDGLQETQYF.

The CDR3 loop reads CSARFLYSSGLERETQYF. V usage is TRBV20-1 and J usage is TRBJ2-5; checking the TCRdb D call of TRBD2 is not possible without DNA. CDR1 is DFQATT and CDR2 is SNEGSKA in the germline V gene (reference sequence). This CDR3 is 18 amino acids long.